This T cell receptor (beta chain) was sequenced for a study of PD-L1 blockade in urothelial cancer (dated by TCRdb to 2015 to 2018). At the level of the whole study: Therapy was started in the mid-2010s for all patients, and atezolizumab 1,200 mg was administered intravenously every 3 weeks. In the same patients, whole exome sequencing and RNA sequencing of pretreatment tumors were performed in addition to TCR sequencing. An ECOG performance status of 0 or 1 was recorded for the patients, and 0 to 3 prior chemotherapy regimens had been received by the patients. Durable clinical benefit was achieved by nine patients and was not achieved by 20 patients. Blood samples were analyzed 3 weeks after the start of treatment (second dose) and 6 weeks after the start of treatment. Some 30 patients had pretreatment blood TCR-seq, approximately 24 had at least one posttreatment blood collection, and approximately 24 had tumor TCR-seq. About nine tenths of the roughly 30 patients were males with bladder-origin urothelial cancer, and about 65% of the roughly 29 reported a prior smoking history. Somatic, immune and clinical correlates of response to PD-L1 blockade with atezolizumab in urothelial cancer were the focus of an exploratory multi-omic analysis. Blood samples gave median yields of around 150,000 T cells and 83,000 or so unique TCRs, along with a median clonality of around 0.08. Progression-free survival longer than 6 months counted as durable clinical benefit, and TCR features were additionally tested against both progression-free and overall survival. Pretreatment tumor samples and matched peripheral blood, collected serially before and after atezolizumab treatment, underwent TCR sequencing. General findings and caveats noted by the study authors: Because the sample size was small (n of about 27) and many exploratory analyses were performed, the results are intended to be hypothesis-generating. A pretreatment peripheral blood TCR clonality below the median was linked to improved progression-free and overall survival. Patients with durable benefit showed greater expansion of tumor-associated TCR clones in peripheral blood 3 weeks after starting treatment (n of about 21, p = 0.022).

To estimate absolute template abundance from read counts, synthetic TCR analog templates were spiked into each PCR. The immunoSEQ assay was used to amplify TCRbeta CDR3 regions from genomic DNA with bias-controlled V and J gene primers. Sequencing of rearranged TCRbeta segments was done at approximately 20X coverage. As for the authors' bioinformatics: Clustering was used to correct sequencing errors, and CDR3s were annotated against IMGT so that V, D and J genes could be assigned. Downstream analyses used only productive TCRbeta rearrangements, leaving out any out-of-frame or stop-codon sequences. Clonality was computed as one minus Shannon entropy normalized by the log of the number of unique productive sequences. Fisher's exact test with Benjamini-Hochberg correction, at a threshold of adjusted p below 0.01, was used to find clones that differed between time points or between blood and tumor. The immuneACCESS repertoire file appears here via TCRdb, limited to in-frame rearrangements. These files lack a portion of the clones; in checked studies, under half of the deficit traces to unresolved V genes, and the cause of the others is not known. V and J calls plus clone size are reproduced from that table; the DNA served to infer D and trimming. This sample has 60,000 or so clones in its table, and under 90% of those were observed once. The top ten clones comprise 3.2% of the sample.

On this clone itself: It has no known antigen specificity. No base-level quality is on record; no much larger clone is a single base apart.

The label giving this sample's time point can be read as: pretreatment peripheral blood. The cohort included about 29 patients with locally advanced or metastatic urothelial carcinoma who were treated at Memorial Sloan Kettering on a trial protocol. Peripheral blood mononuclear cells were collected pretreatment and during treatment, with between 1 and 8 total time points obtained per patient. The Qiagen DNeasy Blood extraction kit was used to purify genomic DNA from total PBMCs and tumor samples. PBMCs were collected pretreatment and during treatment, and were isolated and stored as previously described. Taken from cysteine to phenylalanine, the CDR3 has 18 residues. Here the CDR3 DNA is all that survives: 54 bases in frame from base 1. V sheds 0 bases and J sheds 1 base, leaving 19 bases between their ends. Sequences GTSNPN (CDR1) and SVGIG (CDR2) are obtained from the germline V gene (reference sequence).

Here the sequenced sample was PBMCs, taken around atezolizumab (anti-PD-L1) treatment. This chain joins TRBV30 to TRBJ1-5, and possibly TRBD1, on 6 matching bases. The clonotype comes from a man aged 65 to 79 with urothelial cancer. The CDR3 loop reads CAWSVGGRGRGSNQPQHF. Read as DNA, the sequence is TGTGCCTGGAGTGTTGGGGGCCGGGGCAGGGGAAGCAATCAGCCCCAGCATTTT.